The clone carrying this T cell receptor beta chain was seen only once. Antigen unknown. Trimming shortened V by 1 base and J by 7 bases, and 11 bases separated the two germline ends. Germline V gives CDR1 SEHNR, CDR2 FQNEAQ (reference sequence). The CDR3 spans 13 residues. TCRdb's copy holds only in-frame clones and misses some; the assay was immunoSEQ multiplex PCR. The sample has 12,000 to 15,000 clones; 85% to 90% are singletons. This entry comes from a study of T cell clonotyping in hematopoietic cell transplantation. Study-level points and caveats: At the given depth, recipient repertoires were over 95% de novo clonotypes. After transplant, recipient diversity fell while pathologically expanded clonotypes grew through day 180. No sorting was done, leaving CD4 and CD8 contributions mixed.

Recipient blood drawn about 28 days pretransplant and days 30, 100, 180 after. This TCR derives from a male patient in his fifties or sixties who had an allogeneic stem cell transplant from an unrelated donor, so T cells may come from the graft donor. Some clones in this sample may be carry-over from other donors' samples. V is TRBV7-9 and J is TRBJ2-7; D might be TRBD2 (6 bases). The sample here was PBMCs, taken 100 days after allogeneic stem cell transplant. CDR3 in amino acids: CASSLVRGREQYF. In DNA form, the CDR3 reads TGTGCCAGCAGCTTAGTCCGGGGGAGAGAGCAGTACTTC. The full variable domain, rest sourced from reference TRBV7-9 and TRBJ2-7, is DTGVSQNPRHKITKRGQNVTFRCDPISEHNRLYWYRQTLGQGPEFLTYFQNEAQLEKSRLLSDRFSAERPKGSFSTLEIQRTEQGDSAMYLCASSLVRGREQYFGPGTRLTVT.